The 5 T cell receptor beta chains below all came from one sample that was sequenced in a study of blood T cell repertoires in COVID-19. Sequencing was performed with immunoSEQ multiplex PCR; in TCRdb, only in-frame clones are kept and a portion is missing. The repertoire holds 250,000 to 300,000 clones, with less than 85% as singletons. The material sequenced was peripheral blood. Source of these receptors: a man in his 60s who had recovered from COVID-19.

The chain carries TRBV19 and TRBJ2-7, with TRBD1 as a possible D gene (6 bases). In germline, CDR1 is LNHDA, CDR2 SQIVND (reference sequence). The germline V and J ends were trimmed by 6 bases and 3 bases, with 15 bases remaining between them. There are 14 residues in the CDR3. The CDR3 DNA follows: TGTGCCAGTAGCGAACAGGGTTTTCGCTACGAGCAGTACTTC. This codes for CASSEQGFRYEQYF.

CDR3: CASSGAGNSGGYEQFF. The CDR3 nucleotides read TGTGCCAGCAGCGGAGCCGGTAATAGCGGGGGTTATGAGCAGTTCTTC. The chain combines TRBV7-9 with TRBJ2-1; 9 positions agree with TRBD2. J was trimmed by 8 bases and V by 5 bases; bases with no gene match: 13. Per the germline V gene, CDR1 is SEHNR and CDR2 is FQNEAQ (reference sequence). This CDR3 has 16 residues.

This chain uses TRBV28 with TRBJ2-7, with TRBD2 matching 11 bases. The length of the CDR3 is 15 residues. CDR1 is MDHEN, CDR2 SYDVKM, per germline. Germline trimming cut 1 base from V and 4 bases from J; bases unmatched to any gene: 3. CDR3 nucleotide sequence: TGTGCCAGCAGTTTATACTCTAGCGGGGGGTACGAGCAGTACTTC. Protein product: CASSLYSSGGYEQYF.

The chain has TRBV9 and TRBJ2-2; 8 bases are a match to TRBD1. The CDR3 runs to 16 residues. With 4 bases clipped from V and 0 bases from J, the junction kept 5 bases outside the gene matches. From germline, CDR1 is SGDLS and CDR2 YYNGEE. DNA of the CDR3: TGTGCCAGCAGCCTAAGGGGACAGGCGAACACCGGGGAGCTGTTTTTT. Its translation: CASSLRGQANTGELFF.

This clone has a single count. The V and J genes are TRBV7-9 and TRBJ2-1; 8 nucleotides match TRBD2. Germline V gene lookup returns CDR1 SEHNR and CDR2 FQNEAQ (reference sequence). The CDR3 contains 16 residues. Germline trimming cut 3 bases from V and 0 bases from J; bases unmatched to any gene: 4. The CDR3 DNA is TGTGCCAGCAGCTTTCAGCGGGGGAGCTCCTACAATGAGCAGTTCTTC. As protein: CASSFQRGSSYNEQFF.